The 26 T cell receptor beta chains below come from one sample, sequenced in a study of Graves' ophthalmopathy and Graves' hyperthyroidism. RNA transcripts yielded amplified TCR beta CDR3 regions. HTBI primers served in a first-round RT-PCR, which a second-round multiplex PCR followed. TCRdb analysed the multiplex PCR reads with MiXCR anew, one entry per CDR3 protein. There are 650,000 to 900,000 distinct CDR3 sequences in the sample; 40% occur only once, and roughly 46% lies in the top ten. Material: peripheral blood. Receptors originate from an adult man with Graves' ophthalmopathy.

V gene TRBV2 combines with J gene TRBJ2-5; 12 nucleotides line up with TRBD2. CDR1 SNHLY and CDR2 FYNNEI come from the germline V gene. The CDR3 extends over 15 amino acids. The ends lost 6 bases at V and 7 bases at J; junction bases unmatched: 9. The CDR3 loop is CASRTSGSSLRTQYF. In DNA form, the CDR3 reads TGTGCCAGCAGGACTAGCGGGAGTTCGTTGAGGACCCAGTACTTC.

The J gene is TRBJ1-6, the V gene TRBV25-1, with D hard to call. Trimming took 8 bases from V and 7 from J, leaving 12 bases between them. Germline CDR1 and CDR2: MGHDK and SYGVNS. The CDR3 extends over 13 amino acids. This CDR3 reads CASVIGVNSPLHF. Written as DNA, the CDR3 is TGTGCCAGCGTCATAGGAGTGAATTCACCCCTCCACTTT.

V gene TRBV25-1 combines with J gene TRBJ1-2, with D unclear. The germline gives CDR1 MGHDK, CDR2 SYGVNS. CDR3 size: 15 residues. The ends were cut back, 5 bases at V and 0 bases at J, with 13 bases in the middle. The CDR3: CASSSKGSSNYGYTF. The CDR3 region has the DNA TGTGCCAGCAGTTCCAAGGGCAGTTCTAACTATGGCTACACCTTC.

This clonotype was observed a handful of times. The CDR3 spells CSAPVRGDYGYTF. The CDR3 nucleotides are TGCAGTGCCCCAGTGAGGGGAGACTATGGCTACACCTTC. The chain employs TRBV20-1 and TRBJ1-2; D possibly corresponds to TRBD1 (5 bases). CDR1 DFQATT and CDR2 SNEGSKA come from the germline V gene (reference sequence). Trimming took off 6 bases at V and 3 bases at J, with 14 bases between the two ends. The CDR3 sequence is 13 residues long.

This clonotype was counted a few times. This chain connects TRBV7-9 to TRBJ1-5; D possibly corresponds to TRBD1 (5 bases). Germline-derived CDR1 and CDR2 are SEHNR and FQNEAQ (reference sequence). Trimming took 0 bases from V and 4 from J, leaving 10 bases between them. This CDR3 spans 15 amino acids. The CDR3 region is CASSLAGADNQPQHF. In DNA form, the CDR3 reads TGTGCCAGCAGCTTAGCCGGGGCAGATAATCAGCCCCAGCATTTT.

This clonotype has a handful of counts. Mismatch with germline at one junction end may stem from a read error. This sequence joins TRBV7-9 and TRBJ1-1; D gene unclear. Germline lookup yields CDR1 SEHNR and CDR2 FQNEAQ (reference sequence). The CDR3 is made up of 14 amino acids. CDR3 amino acids: CASSQEAGNTEAFF. In DNA form, the CDR3 reads TGCGCCAGCAGCCAAGAGGCAGGGAACACTGAAGCTTTCTTT.

This clonotype was detected only a few times. The V and J genes are TRBV7-3 and TRBJ2-7; a possible D gene is TRBD1 (6 bases). Per germline, CDR1 SGHTA and CDR2 FQGTGA. The CDR3 length is 14 residues. Trimming took 1 base from V and 1 from J, leaving 8 bases between them. CDR3 in amino acids: CASSLMDSSYEQYF. CDR3 nucleotides: TGTGCCAGCAGCTTAATGGACAGTTCCTACGAGCAGTACTTC.

The rearrangement uses TRBV7-9 and TRBJ2-7; the D gene is possibly TRBD1 (6 bases). Germline CDR1 is SEHNR and CDR2 is FQNEAQ (reference sequence). V was pared by 5 bases and J by 5 bases, with 16 bases between. CDR3 size: 14 residues. This CDR3 reads CASSLSTGWNEQYF. The CDR3 DNA reads TGTGCCAGCAGCCTCTCGACAGGATGGAACGAGCAGTACTTC.

CDR3 protein: CASSRTILNTGELFF. CDR3 in DNA: TGCGCCAGCTCAAGGACTATCCTGAACACCGGGGAGCTGTTTTTT. V is TRBV5-1 and J is TRBJ2-2, with D possibly matching TRBD2 (6 bases). The CDR3 runs 15 residues. The germline CDR1 and CDR2 sequences are SGHRS and YFSETQ. The V gene lost 7 bases and the J gene lost 1 base, with 14 bases spanning the gap.

About this clonotype itself: One end of the junction fails to match germline, which may point to a read error. This chain connects TRBV20-1 to TRBJ1-1; D not certain. The CDR3 runs 12 residues. The germline V gene has CDR1 DFQATT and CDR2 SNEGSKA (reference sequence). CDR3 region: CSAAGMNPEAFF. The CDR3 DNA follows: TGCAGTGCTGCAGGCATGAACCCTGAAGCTTTCTTT.

At least ten counts were recorded for this clonotype. The rearrangement uses TRBV29-1 and TRBJ1-5, with D unclear. CDR1 SQVTM and CDR2 ANQGSEA come from the germline V gene. The CDR3 runs to 13 residues. Trimming removed 3 bases from V and 1 base from J, with 7 bases in between. The CDR3 reads CSVEIGSNQPQHF. In DNA, the CDR3 is TGCAGCGTTGAGATAGGGAGCAATCAGCCCCAGCATTTT.

The table lists this clonotype with many counts. This rearrangement joins TRBV7-8 to TRBJ1-3; 9 bases align to TRBD1. With V trimmed by 3 bases and J by 3 bases, 6 bases remained unmatched. CDR1 is SGHVS and CDR2 is FQNEAQ in the germline V gene. This CDR3 is built from 16 residues. CDR3 nucleotides: TGTGCCAGCAGCTTCCCACAGGGGGCAGGTGGAAACACCATATATTTT. It specifies CASSFPQGAGGNTIYF.

This clonotype was counted ten times or more. This chain connects TRBV19 to TRBJ1-5, with 7 bases lining up with TRBD1. V trimming: 4 bases; J trimming: 4 bases; junction bases outside the gene matches: 10. The CDR3 spans 16 residues. Germline CDR1 is LNHDA and CDR2 is SQIVND (reference sequence). The CDR3 sequence is CASSRTFDRDNQPQHF. DNA for the CDR3: TGTGCCAGTAGTAGAACTTTCGACAGGGATAATCAGCCCCAGCATTTT. Based on the CDR3 plus reference TRBV19 and TRBJ1-5, the full variable domain is DGGITQSPKYLFRKEGQNVTLSCEQNLNHDAMYWYRQDPGQGLRLIYYSQIVNDFQKGDIAEGYSVSREKKESFPLTVTSAQKNPTAFYLCASSRTFDRDNQPQHFGDGTRLSIL.

Concerning this clonotype: This may stem from a read error, because a much larger clone lies one nucleotide away. The chain's CDR3 is CASSSLGPKVEAFF. Written as DNA, the CDR3 is TGTGCCAGCAGCTCCCTGGGACCTAAAGTTGAAGCTTTCTTT. The chain uses TRBV7-9 and TRBJ1-1, with D possibly TRBD1 on 5 matching bases. Per germline, CDR1 SEHNR and CDR2 FQNEAQ (reference sequence). The CDR3 covers 14 residues. The V end was cut by 4 bases, the J end by 7 bases, with 16 bases between.

Regarding this clonotype: Germline and junction disagree at one end, which may indicate a read error. The chain uses TRBV29-1 and TRBJ2-5; D may correspond to TRBD1 or TRBD2 (5 bases each). The CDR3 loop spans 14 amino acids. Per the germline V gene, CDR1 is SQVTM and CDR2 is ANQGSEA. This chain's CDR3 is CSLDRGLGQETQYF. As DNA, the CDR3 is TGCAGCCTTGATCGGGGCCTTGGGCAAGAGACCCAGTACTTC.

The table lists this clonotype with many counts. The V gene is TRBV24-1, the J gene TRBJ1-5, with D possibly matching TRBD1 (5 bases). This CDR3 region has 14 residues. The V gene lost 10 bases and the J gene lost 0 bases, with 12 bases spanning the gap. CDR1 is KGHDR, CDR2 SFDVKD, per germline. CDR3 loop: CATSDNFSNQPQHF. The CDR3 region has the DNA TGTGCCACGTCGGACAATTTTAGCAATCAGCCCCAGCATTTT.

A remark on this clonotype: This may come from a read error, since a much larger clone is one base off. The J gene is TRBJ1-1, the V gene TRBV20-1; 8 bases line up with TRBD1. This CDR3 comprises 14 residues. Germline V CDR1 and CDR2: DFQATT, SNEGSKA (reference sequence). V shed 0 bases and J 4 bases; nucleotides not matched to a gene: 4. CDR3 sequence (DNA): TGCAGTGCTAGAGAGGACAGGGTCATCACTGAAGCTTTCTTT. This gives the protein CSAREDRVITEAFF.

This clonotype is a singleton in its sample. This chain connects TRBV9 to TRBJ2-3; D possibly corresponds to TRBD2 (5 bases). CDR1 is SGDLS, CDR2 YYNGEE, per germline. The CDR3 has 15 amino acids. V dropped 4 bases and J dropped 3 bases, with 15 bases sitting between them. The CDR3 spells CASSSPRESTDTQYF. The DNA for the CDR3 is TGTGCCAGCAGCTCCCCACGGGAATCGACAGATACGCAGTATTTT.

The chain employs TRBV7-2 and TRBJ1-2; D possibly corresponds to TRBD1 (6 bases). The germline V gene has CDR1 SGHTA and CDR2 FQGNSA. V lost 5 bases and J lost 7, with 17 bases in between. CDR3 length equals 14 residues. CDR3 in amino acids: CASSSRDIGLGYTF. Written as DNA, the CDR3 is TGTGCCAGCAGCAGCCGGGACATCGGTCTTGGCTACACCTTC.

This chain connects TRBV29-1 to TRBJ2-5; 7 bases are shared with TRBD1. The ends lost 6 bases at V and 14 bases at J; junction bases unmatched: 9. This CDR3 comprises 10 residues. The germline V gene encodes CDR1 SQVTM and CDR2 ANQGSEA. CDR3 residues: CSVTDRADYF. CDR3 coding DNA: TGCAGCGTCACTGACAGGGCAGATTACTTC.

This clonotype was recorded a few times. The chain links TRBV20-1 to TRBJ1-6; 7 bases align to TRBD1. After removal of 3 bases from V and 7 bases from J, the junction contained 6 bases not matched to a gene. CDR3 length equals 14 residues. Germline lookup yields CDR1 DFQATT and CDR2 SNEGSKA (reference sequence). The CDR3 loop is CSARRQGTNSPLHF. The CDR3 coding sequence is TGCAGTGCTAGGAGACAGGGTACAAATTCACCCCTCCACTTT.

This clonotype was seen ten or more times. This chain uses TRBV24-1 with TRBJ1-6, with D hard to call. The germline V gene has CDR1 KGHDR and CDR2 SFDVKD. V was pared by 4 bases and J by 8 bases, with 11 bases between. CDR3 size: 14 residues. The CDR3 region is CATSEDRWDSPLHF. The CDR3 region has the DNA TGTGCCACCAGTGAGGATCGTTGGGATTCACCCCTCCACTTT.

The chain employs TRBV12-3 or TRBV12-4 and TRBJ1-2; no reliable D call. Trimming took 4 bases from V and 0 from J, leaving 12 bases between them. The CDR3 runs 15 residues. The CDR3 here is CASSYSSESNYGYTF. The CDR3 DNA reads TGTGCCAGCAGTTACTCGTCGGAGTCTAACTATGGCTACACCTTC.

Note on this clonotype: One junction end disagrees with the germline gene, perhaps due to a read error. The V and J genes are TRBV29-1 and TRBJ1-1; TRBD1 might be the D (5 bases). The CDR3 has 14 amino acids. CDR1 and CDR2 from the germline V gene are SQVTM and ANQGSEA. Here the CDR3 DNA reads TGCAGCGTACCTCGGGGGTCCGGTGATCCTGAGGCTTTCTTT. Amino acids: CSVPRGSGDPEAFF.

The J gene is TRBJ1-6, the V gene TRBV6-2 or TRBV6-3; D is unclear. The CDR3 is 14 amino acids. V gave up 5 bases and J gave up 3 bases, with 8 bases separating them. Germline V CDR1 and CDR2: MNHEY, SVGEGT. Here the CDR3 reads CASSEGIYNSPLHF. For the CDR3, the DNA is TGTGCCAGCAGTGAAGGTATCTATAATTCACCCCTCCACTTT.

Comment on this clonotype: Here the CDR3 omits its conserved ending phenylalanine or tryptophan, so a read error is the likely source. The chain employs TRBV10-3 and TRBJ2-7, with 7 bases fitting TRBD2. J was trimmed by 5 bases and V by 2 bases; bases with no gene match: 6. The CDR3 loop spans 14 amino acids. CDR1 ENHRY and CDR2 SYGVKD come from the germline V gene. In DNA form, the CDR3 reads TGTGCCATCAGTGAGAGTACGGGGAGGGACGAGCAGTACCTC. This gives the protein CAISESTGRDEQYL.